Shown below are 28 T cell receptor beta chains from a single sample sequenced in a study of OX40 agonist ivuxolimab in advanced cancers. Assay used: immunoSEQ multiplex PCR; TCRdb lists only in-frame clones, some missing. The sample shows over 100,000 clones, around nine tenths of them seen only once. Specimen: CD4+ or CD8+ T cells sorted from blood, collected in a trial of the OX40 agonist ivuxolimab. These receptors all stem from an adult with an advanced solid tumor such as melanoma, head and neck, liver or kidney cancer.

This clone came up once. The chain couples TRBV5-4 to TRBJ2-5, with D possibly matching TRBD1 (6 bases). The CDR3 is made up of 13 amino acids. The germline CDR1 and CDR2 sequences are SGHNT and YYREEE (reference sequence). Trimming shortened V by 4 bases and J by 9 bases, and 16 bases separated the two germline ends. The CDR3 nucleotides are TGTGCCAGCAGCCCGGACAGATTCTCGGCCCAGTACTTC. Translation gives CASSPDRFSAQYF. Combining the CDR3 with reference TRBV5-4 and TRBJ2-5 gives the whole variable domain ETGVTQSPTHLIKTRGQQVTLRCSSQSGHNTVSWYQQALGQGPQFIFQYYREEENGRGNFPPRFSGLQFPNYSSELNVNALELDDSALYLCASSPDRFSAQYFGPGTRLLVL.

There are a few counts of this clone. The rearrangement links TRBV9 to TRBJ2-7, with D possibly matching TRBD2 (6 bases). The CDR3 loop spans 15 amino acids. Germline loops: CDR1 SGDLS, CDR2 YYNGEE. Trimming stripped 0 bases from V and 4 bases from J, with 14 bases between. CDR3 coding DNA: TGTGCCAGCAGCGTAGCCGGCGGGATTGGATACGAGCAGTACTTC. Translating it yields CASSVAGGIGYEQYF.

The genes are TRBV11-3 and TRBJ2-4; no firm D call. Germline V gives CDR1 SGHNT, CDR2 YENEEA. The CDR3 sequence is 14 residues long. V gave up 1 base and J gave up 8 bases, with 12 bases separating them. Written as DNA, the CDR3 is TGTGCCAGCAGCTTAGGAAGGGCCCCGGACATTCAGTACTTC. This translates into CASSLGRAPDIQYF.

The V and J genes are TRBV5-4 and TRBJ1-2; D ambiguous. Looked up from germline, CDR1 is SGHNT and CDR2 is YYREEE (reference sequence). V was clipped by 2 bases and J by 2 bases, with 19 bases between them. This CDR3 comprises 17 residues. The CDR3 DNA is TGTGCCAGCAGCTTAAACGCCGCAAGGGTATGGAACTATGGCTACACCTTC. Translated: CASSLNAARVWNYGYTF.

The chain uses TRBV6-5 and TRBJ1-4; D perhaps matches TRBD1 (6 bases). The CDR3 consists of 16 residues. Germline V gene lookup returns CDR1 MNHEY and CDR2 SVGAGI. Trimming took 0 bases from V and 4 from J, leaving 12 bases between them. The CDR3 DNA reads as TGTGCCAGCAGTTACTCGAATGACAGGTTTAATGAAAAACTGTTTTTT. Amino acids: CASSYSNDRFNEKLFF.

The gene calls are TRBV5-1 and TRBJ2-2; no firm D call. Germline CDR1 and CDR2: SGHRS and YFSETQ. The CDR3 extends over 15 amino acids. V dropped 6 bases and J dropped 0 bases, with 12 bases sitting between them. The DNA of the CDR3 is TGCGCCAGCACACTGGGCGTCGCGAACACCGGGGAGCTGTTTTTT. Amino acid sequence: CASTLGVANTGELFF.

The rearrangement joins TRBV4-2 to TRBJ2-3; TRBD2 matches 10 bases. V shed 0 bases, J shed 2 bases, and the junction held 8 bases outside the gene matches. There are 18 residues in the CDR3. Germline CDR1 reads LGHNA; CDR2 reads YNFKEQ. This CDR3 is CASSQERLAGGNTDTQYF. DNA of the CDR3: TGTGCCAGCAGCCAAGAAAGGTTAGCGGGGGGAAACACAGATACGCAGTATTTT.

Points on this clone: Additional DNA sequences in this sample encode the identical CDR3. V usage is TRBV6-5 and J usage is TRBJ1-1; a possible D gene is TRBD1 (6 bases). With 0 bases removed from V and 5 bases from J, the gap between germline ends came to 13 bases. CDR1 is MNHEY, CDR2 SVGAGI, per germline. The CDR3 has 15 amino acids. This chain's CDR3 is CASSYSAGGGTEAFF. For the CDR3, the DNA is TGTGCCAGCAGTTACTCGGCGGGAGGGGGTACTGAAGCTTTCTTT.

This clone appeared once. The rearrangement links TRBV6-1 to TRBJ2-2, with D hard to call. Trimming took 8 bases from V and 0 from J, leaving 10 bases between them. CDR3 length equals 14 residues. Germline-derived CDR1 and CDR2 are MNHNS and SASEGT. Here the CDR3 reads CASLGQANTGELFF. Written as DNA, the CDR3 is TGTGCCAGCCTTGGGCAGGCGAACACCGGGGAGCTGTTTTTT.

The gene calls are TRBV19 and TRBJ2-2; TRBD2 matches 15 bases. The J segment lost 5 bases and the V segment lost 5 bases, leaving 12 bases of the junction unmatched. This CDR3 is 19 amino acids long. Per the germline V gene, CDR1 is LNHDA and CDR2 is SQIVND (reference sequence). This chain's CDR3 is CASSPGLAGGKGGTGELFF. CDR3 nucleotides: TGTGCCAGTAGTCCGGGACTAGCGGGAGGAAAAGGTGGGACCGGGGAGCTGTTTTTT.

The V and J genes are TRBV28 and TRBJ1-1; D unresolved. V was trimmed by 3 bases and J by 4 bases, leaving 30 bases between them. Germline CDR1 MDHEN, CDR2 SYDVKM. This CDR3 contains 20 residues. CDR3 nucleotides: TGTGCCAGCAGTTTTCCCATCAGCCTTGACCCGTCTGCCGAGGGCACTGAAGCTTTCTTT. It specifies CASSFPISLDPSAEGTEAFF.

CDR3 nucleotides: TGCGCCAGCATGGGGAATATAGGGTCGGAGACCCAGTACTTC. It translates to CASMGNIGSETQYF. The chain uses TRBV5-1 and TRBJ2-5; D unresolved. CDR3 size: 14 residues. Trimming cost V 6 bases and J 5 bases, with 17 bases left between them. The germline gives CDR1 SGHRS, CDR2 YFSETQ.

This clone was seen a few times. V is TRBV11-2 and J is TRBJ2-5, with 10 bases identical to TRBD2. The germline V gene has CDR1 SGHAT and CDR2 FQNNGV. This CDR3 contains 13 residues. Trimming removed 0 bases from V and 12 bases from J; junction bases left unmatched: 4. The CDR3 reads CASSLETSGPEYF. Here the CDR3 DNA reads TGTGCCAGCAGCTTAGAGACTAGCGGGCCCGAGTACTTC.

The chain uses TRBV27 and TRBJ2-1; weak D call: TRBD1 (7 bases). CDR1 is MNHEY and CDR2 is SMNVEV in the germline V gene (reference sequence). V lost 5 bases and J 0 bases, leaving 14 bases between the germline ends. The CDR3 consists of 16 residues. The CDR3 nucleotides read TGTGCCAGCAGTGGCGGGACAGTGAGCTCCTACAATGAGCAGTTCTTC. Protein product: CASSGGTVSSYNEQFF.

The chain carries TRBV19 and TRBJ1-2, with 8 bases lining up with TRBD1. J was trimmed by 5 bases and V by 7 bases; bases with no gene match: 15. Germline V CDR1 and CDR2: LNHDA, SQIVND (reference sequence). The CDR3 runs to 16 residues. CDR3 amino acids: CASTDRGGQGIYGYTF. DNA of the CDR3: TGTGCCAGTACCGACCGAGGTGGACAGGGAATATATGGCTACACCTTC. Looking up the rest from reference TRBV19 and TRBJ1-2 gives the full variable domain: DGGITQSPKYLFRKEGQNVTLSCEQNLNHDAMYWYRQDPGQGLRLIYYSQIVNDFQKGDIAEGYSVSREKKESFPLTVTSAQKNPTAFYLCASTDRGGQGIYGYTFGSGTRLTVV.

The chain uses TRBV10-3 and TRBJ2-7; TRBD1 aligns across 8 bases. The CDR3 contains 17 residues. Germline V CDR1 and CDR2: ENHRY, SYGVKD. V shed 4 bases, J shed 1 base, and the junction held 12 bases outside the gene matches. As DNA, the CDR3 is TGTGCCATCAGTGGGGCCCCGGACAGGGCCCAATCCTACGAGCAGTACTTC. Encoded protein: CAISGAPDRAQSYEQYF.

The chain has TRBV25-1 and TRBJ1-6; D call uncertain. Germline V gives CDR1 MGHDK, CDR2 SYGVNS. CDR3 length: 16 residues. V shed 3 bases and J shed 2 bases, with 11 bases lying between them. The chain's CDR3 is CASSDSERTYNSPLHF. CDR3 nucleotides: TGTGCCAGCAGTGATTCAGAACGGACCTATAATTCACCCCTCCACTTT.

This chain joins TRBV7-2 and TRBJ1-1, with D uncertain. CDR3 size: 15 residues. V was pared by 4 bases and J by 6 bases, with 18 bases between. Germline values: CDR1 SGHTA, CDR2 FQGNSA. The CDR3 loop reads CASSSPGWRKAEAFF. The CDR3 region has the DNA TGTGCCAGCAGCTCCCCAGGCTGGCGGAAGGCTGAAGCTTTCTTT.

CDR3 nucleotides: TGTGCCAGCAGCCAAGAGTTCAGGCAAGAGACCCAGTACTTC. This gives the protein CASSQEFRQETQYF. The V gene is TRBV14, the J gene TRBJ2-5; D gene uncertain. V lost 0 bases to trimming and J lost 2 bases, with 7 bases between them. The CDR3 length is 14 residues. The germline V gene encodes CDR1 SGHDN and CDR2 FVKESK.

This clone was counted a few times. The chain carries TRBV7-3 and TRBJ2-7; D uncertain. Germline loops: CDR1 SGHTA, CDR2 FQGTGA. V was shortened by 2 bases and J by 7 bases, with 12 bases between the two germline ends. The CDR3 length is 13 residues. As DNA, the CDR3 is TGTGCCAGCAGCTTAGGTGCTGGGGATGAGCAGTACTTC. It codes for CASSLGAGDEQYF.

V usage is TRBV19 and J usage is TRBJ2-2, with 12 bases fitting TRBD1. The V and J ends lost 6 bases and 4 bases, in that order; junction bases with no gene match: 3. CDR3 length: 15 residues. From germline, CDR1 is LNHDA and CDR2 SQIVND (reference sequence). CDR3 protein: CASRGQGAGTGELFF. The CDR3 nucleotides are TGTGCCAGTAGGGGACAGGGGGCGGGCACCGGGGAGCTGTTTTTT. The complete variable domain, with remaining parts taken from reference TRBV19 and TRBJ2-2, reads DGGITQSPKYLFRKEGQNVTLSCEQNLNHDAMYWYRQDPGQGLRLIYYSQIVNDFQKGDIAEGYSVSREKKESFPLTVTSAQKNPTAFYLCASRGQGAGTGELFFGEGSRLTVL.

J is TRBJ2-3 and V is TRBV18; 8 bases are a match to TRBD1. V shed 3 bases, J shed 2 bases, and the junction held 4 bases outside the gene matches. This CDR3 is built from 15 residues. CDR1 is KGHSH, CDR2 LQKENI, per germline. The CDR3 DNA reads as TGTGCCAGCTCACCGGTCAGGGGGCTCACAGATACGCAGTATTTT. Residues: CASSPVRGLTDTQYF.

The V call is TRBV29-1, the J call TRBJ2-2; 11 bases are shared with TRBD2. V was clipped by 7 bases and J by 4 bases; unmatched bases: 11. The CDR3 runs 16 residues. Germline CDR1 SQVTM, CDR2 ANQGSEA. CDR3 loop: CSGRALAGGTTGELFF. The CDR3 DNA follows: TGCAGCGGGCGGGCTCTAGCGGGAGGTACCACCGGGGAGCTGTTTTTT.

The chain is built from TRBV19 and TRBJ1-2; D call uncertain. CDR1 LNHDA and CDR2 SQIVND come from the germline V gene (reference sequence). The CDR3 has 13 amino acids. Trimming stripped 0 bases from V and 4 bases from J, with 6 bases between. The CDR3 here is CASSIESGYGYTF. Written as DNA, the CDR3 is TGTGCCAGTAGTATAGAATCTGGCTATGGCTACACCTTC.

The chain joins TRBV2 to TRBJ2-2; D uncertain. CDR1 SNHLY and CDR2 FYNNEI come from the germline V gene. V lost 0 bases and J 5 bases, leaving 7 bases between the germline ends. CDR3 length: 14 residues. In nucleotides, the CDR3 is TGTGCCAGCAGTGAAGCTGGGGTGACCGGGGAGCTGTTTTTT. Translating gives CASSEAGVTGELFF.

This rearrangement joins TRBV9 to TRBJ2-5; 10 bases align to TRBD2. The V gene end was trimmed by 6 bases and the J gene end by 4 bases; junction bases not matched to a gene: 12. CDR1 and CDR2 from the germline V gene are SGDLS and YYNGEE. The CDR3 has 16 amino acids. The CDR3 is CASTPLAGASRETQYF. The CDR3 region has the DNA TGTGCCAGCACCCCCCTAGCGGGAGCCTCTCGAGAGACCCAGTACTTC.

The CDR3 here is CSVDGQGYREQYF. In DNA form, the CDR3 reads TGCAGCGTCGACGGACAGGGCTATCGCGAGCAGTACTTC. This chain uses TRBV29-1 with TRBJ2-5; TRBD1 aligns across 8 bases. The J call is in doubt because the DNA end fits TRBJ2-7 better. Looked up from germline, CDR1 is SQVTM and CDR2 is ANQGSEA. The CDR3 totals 13 residues.

The chain joins TRBV7-4 to TRBJ2-7, with a weak D call TRBD1 (5 bases). V was clipped by 2 bases and J by 5 bases, with 13 bases between them. Germline V gene sequence: CDR1 SGHVT, CDR2 SQSDAQ. This CDR3 comprises 14 residues. Here the CDR3 reads CASSLTGRDHEQYF. The CDR3 nucleotides read TGTGCCAGCAGCTTAACGGGCAGGGATCACGAGCAGTACTTC. Supplemented by reference TRBV7-4 and TRBJ2-7, the full variable domain reads GAGVSQSPRYKVAKRGRDVALRCDSISGHVTLYWYRQTLGQGSEVLTYSQSDAQRDKSGRPSGRFSAERPERSVSTLKIQRTEQGDSAVYLCASSLTGRDHEQYFGPGTRLTVT.